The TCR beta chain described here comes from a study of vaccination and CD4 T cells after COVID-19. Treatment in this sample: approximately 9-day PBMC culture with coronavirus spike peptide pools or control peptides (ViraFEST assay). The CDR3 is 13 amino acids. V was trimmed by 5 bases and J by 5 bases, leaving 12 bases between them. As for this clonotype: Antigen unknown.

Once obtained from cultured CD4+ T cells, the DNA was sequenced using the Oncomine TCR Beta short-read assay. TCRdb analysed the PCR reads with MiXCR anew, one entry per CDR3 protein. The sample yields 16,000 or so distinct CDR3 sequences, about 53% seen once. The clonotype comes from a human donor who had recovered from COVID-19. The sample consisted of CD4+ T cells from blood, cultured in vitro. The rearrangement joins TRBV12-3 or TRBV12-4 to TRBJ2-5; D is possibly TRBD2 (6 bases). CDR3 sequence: CASSPGRSETQYF. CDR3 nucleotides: TGTGCCAGCAGTCCCGGGAGATCGGAGACCCAGTACTTC.